These 13 T cell receptor beta chains share one sample of origin, sequenced in a study of CD8 T cells in ankylosing spondylitis (dated by TCRdb to 2017 to 2019). To prepare the library, 5' RACE was applied. The sample was run on an Illumina HiSeq 2500. TCRdb's own reprocessing of the public reads used fastp at Q25 and MiXCR and kept productive beta chains. Rows are combined by CDR3 protein, so each entry shows the most common genes and DNA. Present in this sample are fewer than 750,000 distinct CDR3 sequences, about 20% of which were seen just once. About 20% of the sample comes from the top ten. What the work shows at the level of the full study, not this receptor alone: A TCR beta motif of about 8 highly homologous amino acid variants appeared characteristic of blood from ankylosing spondylitis patients.

These TCRs' antigens remain unknown. Specimen: blood, either unsorted or a sorted T cell fraction (not recorded which). The receptors come from a male donor with ankylosing spondylitis.

This rearrangement joins TRBV10-3 to TRBJ2-3; D tentatively fits TRBD1 or TRBD2 (5 bases each). The CDR3 is made up of 14 amino acids. V was cut by 7 bases and J by 7 bases, with 18 bases left in between. The germline V gene has CDR1 ENHRY and CDR2 SYGVKD. The CDR3 DNA follows: TGTGCCATCACCTCGGATTCCGGGGCATATACGCAGTATTTT. It translates to CAITSDSGAYTQYF.

This clonotype was seen a handful of times. V gene TRBV25-1 combines with J gene TRBJ1-1; TRBD1 might be the D (6 bases). V lost 1 base to trimming and J lost 5 bases, with 8 bases between them. The CDR3 is made up of 13 amino acids. Germline values: CDR1 MGHDK, CDR2 SYGVNS. The CDR3 is CASSESGVTEAFF. Here the CDR3 DNA reads TGTGCCAGCAGTGAATCAGGGGTGACTGAAGCTTTCTTT.

This clonotype was counted between two and nine times. The rearrangement joins TRBV7-2 to TRBJ1-6; no clear D. V shed 5 bases and J shed 3 bases, with 8 bases lying between them. The germline V gene has CDR1 SGHTA and CDR2 FQGNSA. This CDR3 has 14 residues. This CDR3 reads CASSRLNYNSPLHF. The CDR3 nucleotides read TGTGCCAGCAGCCGACTGAACTATAATTCACCCCTCCACTTT.

The chain carries TRBV2 and TRBJ2-2; 11 nucleotides match TRBD2. The V segment lost 6 bases and the J segment 0 bases; nucleotides outside the gene matches: 12. The length of the CDR3 is 19 residues. Germline V lookup: CDR1 SNHLY, CDR2 FYNNEI. The CDR3: CASRASEVAGGPNTGELFF. DNA for the CDR3: TGTGCCAGCAGAGCCTCCGAGGTAGCGGGGGGGCCGAACACCGGGGAGCTGTTTTTT. The complete variable domain, with remaining parts taken from reference TRBV2 and TRBJ2-2, reads EPEVTQTPSHQVTQMGQEVILRCVPISNHLYFYWYRQILGQKVEFLVSFYNNEISEKSEIFDDQFSVERPDGSNFTLKIRSTKLEDSAMYFCASRASEVAGGPNTGELFFGEGSRLTVL.

This clonotype has just a few counts. The gene calls are TRBV7-9 and TRBJ2-7, with no clear D. CDR3 size: 15 residues. Trimming took off 1 base at V and 2 bases at J, with 12 bases between the two ends. Per germline, CDR1 SEHNR and CDR2 FQNEAQ (reference sequence). The CDR3 sequence is CASSLDPNSAYEQYF. DNA of the CDR3: TGTGCCAGCAGCTTAGACCCCAACTCCGCCTACGAGCAGTACTTC.

This chain joins TRBV29-1 and TRBJ1-1; possibly TRBD1 for D (5 bases). The CDR3 extends over 16 amino acids. Between the trimmed V and J ends, which lost 4 bases and 6 bases, there was a span of 24 bases. Germline CDR1 reads SQVTM; CDR2 reads ANQGSEA. The CDR3 sequence is CSVVILGDPVNPEAFF. For the CDR3, the DNA is TGCAGCGTTGTAATACTCGGGGACCCCGTTAACCCTGAAGCTTTCTTT.

This clonotype was counted between two and nine times. The rearrangement joins TRBV20-1 to TRBJ2-7; 8 positions match TRBD2. The CDR3 is 17 amino acids. Germline V lookup: CDR1 DFQATT, CDR2 SNEGSKA (reference sequence). Trimming removed 2 bases from V and 5 bases from J; junction bases left unmatched: 17. In nucleotides, the CDR3 is TGCAGTGCTAGAAGCCCCCCGGGACTAGGTGTCGGGGACGAGCAGTACTTC. Translating gives CSARSPPGLGVGDEQYF.

The chain combines TRBV4-1 with TRBJ1-2, with 10 bases fitting TRBD1. The germline V gene has CDR1 MGHRA and CDR2 YSYEKL. CDR3 size: 15 residues. V was pared by 0 bases and J by 4 bases, with 2 bases of the junction left unmatched. The CDR3 DNA reads as TGCGCCAGCAGCCAAGAGAGACAGGGGGCCTATGGCTACACCTTC. As protein: CASSQERQGAYGYTF.

This clonotype has more than one count but fewer than ten. This chain uses TRBV20-1 with TRBJ2-7; D is unresolved. The germline gives CDR1 DFQATT, CDR2 SNEGSKA (reference sequence). The CDR3 sequence is 15 residues long. V lost 4 bases, J lost 0 bases, and 16 bases lay in between. The CDR3 region is CSATPDGPSSYEQYF. In DNA, the CDR3 is TGCAGTGCTACCCCGGACGGGCCGAGCTCCTACGAGCAGTACTTC.

The chain joins TRBV29-1 to TRBJ2-1; tentative D call: TRBD2 (6 bases). The length of the CDR3 is 11 residues. Germline CDR1 is SQVTM and CDR2 is ANQGSEA. V lost 1 base and J lost 10, with 8 bases in between. Here the CDR3 DNA reads TGCAGCGTTGAAGTCCGGGAGGAGCAGTTCTTC. Translating gives CSVEVREEQFF.

The V call is TRBV5-1, the J call TRBJ2-5; 7 bases are shared with TRBD2. V lost 4 bases, J lost 5 bases, and 11 bases stayed unmatched. Germline CDR1 SGHRS, CDR2 YFSETQ. The CDR3 has 15 amino acids. Here the CDR3 reads CASSEEKKGGETQYF. The CDR3 nucleotides read TGCGCCAGCAGCGAAGAGAAAAAGGGAGGGGAGACCCAGTACTTC. The full variable domain, with the rest looked up from reference TRBV5-1 and TRBJ2-5, is KAGVTQTPRYLIKTRGQQVTLSCSPISGHRSVSWYQQTPGQGLQFLFEYFSETQRNKGNFPGRFSGRQFSNSRSEMNVSTLELGDSALYLCASSEEKKGGETQYFGPGTRLLVL.

The J gene is TRBJ2-1, the V gene TRBV27, with 11 bases that match TRBD2. Germline CDR1 reads MNHEY; CDR2 reads SMNVEV (reference sequence). CDR3 length: 16 residues. The trim removed 6 bases at V and 6 bases at J, leaving 10 bases unmatched. In DNA, the CDR3 is TGTGCCAGCAGCTCACCCGGACTAGCGGGTGGCAATGAGCAGTTCTTC. Translated: CASSSPGLAGGNEQFF.

This clonotype was recorded a few times. The chain couples TRBV5-6 to TRBJ2-7; unclear D gene. CDR1 is SGHDT, CDR2 YYEEEE, per germline. Between the trimmed V and J ends, which lost 4 bases and 0 bases, there was a span of 11 bases. The CDR3 runs to 14 residues. CDR3 sequence (DNA): TGTGCCAGCAGCATCACAGCAAACTCCTACGAGCAGTACTTC. It codes for CASSITANSYEQYF.